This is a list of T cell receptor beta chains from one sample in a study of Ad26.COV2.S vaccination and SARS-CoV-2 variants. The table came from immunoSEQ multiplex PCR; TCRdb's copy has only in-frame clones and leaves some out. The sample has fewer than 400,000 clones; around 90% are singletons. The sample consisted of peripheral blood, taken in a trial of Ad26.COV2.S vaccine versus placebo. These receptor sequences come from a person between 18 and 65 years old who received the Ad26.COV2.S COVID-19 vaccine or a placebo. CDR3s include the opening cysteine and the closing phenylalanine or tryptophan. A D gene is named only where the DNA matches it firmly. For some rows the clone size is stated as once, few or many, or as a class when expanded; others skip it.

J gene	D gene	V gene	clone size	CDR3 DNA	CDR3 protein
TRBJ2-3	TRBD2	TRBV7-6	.	TGTGCCAGCGGTAGCGGGGGGTTGCCCACAGATACGCAGTATTTT	CASGSGGLPTDTQYF
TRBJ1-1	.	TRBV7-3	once	TGTGCCAGCAGCTTACTTGGTGCTGAAGCTTTCTTT	CASSLLGAEAFF
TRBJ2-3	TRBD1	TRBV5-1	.	TGCGCCAGCAGCGGACAGGGCACAGATACGCAGTATTTT	CASSGQGTDTQYF
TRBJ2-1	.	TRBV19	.	TGTGCCAGTAGTATCCGGGCCTCTAGTGAGCAGTTCTTC	CASSIRASSEQFF
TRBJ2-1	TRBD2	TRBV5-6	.	TGTGCCAGCGGGCATTCTAGCGGGATTAACAATGAGCAGTTCTTC	CASGHSSGINNEQFF
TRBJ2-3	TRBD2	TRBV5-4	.	TGTGCCAGCAGCCACGTAGCGGGGGGGACAGATACGCAGTATTTT	CASSHVAGGTDTQYF
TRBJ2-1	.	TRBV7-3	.	TGTGCCAGCAGGCCCGCGGTCACCAATGAGCAGTTCTTC	CASRPAVTNEQFF
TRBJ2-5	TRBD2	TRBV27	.	TGTGCCAGCACCCCGTGGGGGGGGCAAGAGACCCAGTACTTC	CASTPWGGQETQYF
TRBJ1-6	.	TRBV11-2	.	TGTGCCAGCAGCTCCTCAGTGGCAGATTATAATTCACCCCTCCACTTT	CASSSSVADYNSPLHF
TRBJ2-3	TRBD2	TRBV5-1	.	TGCGCCAGCAGCTTGTTTATTAGCGGGGGGCTGGATACGCAGTATTTT	CASSLFISGGLDTQYF
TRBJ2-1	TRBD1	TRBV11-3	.	TGTGCCAGCAGCTTAGGGGGACAGGGGGCCTACAATGAGCAGTTCTTC	CASSLGGQGAYNEQFF
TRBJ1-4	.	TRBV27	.	TGTGCCAGCAGTTTATCATACGGGGGCTTAAGTGAAAAACTGTTTTTT	CASSLSYGGLSEKLFF
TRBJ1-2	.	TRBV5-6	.	TGTGCCAGCAGCCCCCCCGGCTCAGGGTTGGATGGCTACACCTTC	CASSPPGSGLDGYTF
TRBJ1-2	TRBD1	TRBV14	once	TGTGCCAGCGGCGAGACAGGGGACGTGGTTGGCTACACCTTC	CASGETGDVVGYTF
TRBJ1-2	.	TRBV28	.	TGTGCCAGCAGATCCCGGGTCCCGCGTGGCTACACCTTC	CASRSRVPRGYTF
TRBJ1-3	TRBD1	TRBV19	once	TGTGCCAGTAGTATGGGACAGGCTGGAAACACCATATATTTT	CASSMGQAGNTIYF
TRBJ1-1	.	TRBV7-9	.	TGTGCCAGCAGCTTAAGGGGCAACACTGAAGCTTTCTTT	CASSLRGNTEAFF
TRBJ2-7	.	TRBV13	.	TGTGCCAGCAGCTCAGACAGTTTCGGTTACGAGCAGTACTTC	CASSSDSFGYEQYF
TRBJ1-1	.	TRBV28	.	TGTGCCAGCATCTCTCTGGGGGATGAAGCTTTCTTT	CASISLGDEAFF
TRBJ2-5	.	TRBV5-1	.	TGCGCCAGCTTCGAAGTAAGGGGTGAGGAGACCCAGTACTTC	CASFEVRGEETQYF
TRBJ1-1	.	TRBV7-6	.	TGTGCCAGCACACAGGGACCCAACACTGAAGCTTTCTTT	CASTQGPNTEAFF
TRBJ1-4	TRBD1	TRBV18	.	TGTGCCAGCTCACCATCGGGACAGGGCGAAGAAAAACTGTTTTTT	CASSPSGQGEEKLFF
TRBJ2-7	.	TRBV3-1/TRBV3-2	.	TGTGCCAGCAGCCAGACGGTGAGAGTTGTTGACGAGCAGTACTTC	CASSQTVRVVDEQYF
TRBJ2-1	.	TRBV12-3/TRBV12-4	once	TGTGCCAGCAGAATGTACAATGAGCAGTTCTTC	CASRMYNEQFF
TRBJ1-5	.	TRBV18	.	TGTGCCAGCTCACCACGAGACACAATGGGAAATCAGCCCCAGCATTTT	CASSPRDTMGNQPQHF
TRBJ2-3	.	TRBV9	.	TGTGCCAGCAGCCCGGGGGTCCCAGATACGCAGTATTTT	CASSPGVPDTQYF
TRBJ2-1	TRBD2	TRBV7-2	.	TGTGCCAGCAGCTTAGTAGCGGGATCAAACAATGAGCAGTTCTTC	CASSLVAGSNNEQFF
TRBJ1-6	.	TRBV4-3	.	TGCGCCAGCAAGGTTGGGGACTCCTATAATTCACCCCTCCACTTT	CASKVGDSYNSPLHF
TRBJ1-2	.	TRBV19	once	TGTGCCAGTAGGACTCTGTCGGGGGGCTACACCTTC	CASRTLSGGYTF
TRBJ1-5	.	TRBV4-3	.	TGCGCCAGCAGCCAAGGGTCATCAGGCAATCAGCCCCAGCATTTT	CASSQGSSGNQPQHF
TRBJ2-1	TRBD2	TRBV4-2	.	TGTGCCAGCAGCCGGGTCTCTGTAGGGCGGCGACTAGCGGACTACAATGAGCAGTTCTTC	CASSRVSVGRRLADYNEQFF
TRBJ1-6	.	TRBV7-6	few	TGTGCCAGCAGCTCGGACCGTGGGTCACCCCTCCACTTT	CASSSDRGSPLHF
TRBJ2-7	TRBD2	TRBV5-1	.	TGCGCCAGCACCAAGGACGGAGGTCTAGCGGGGCAGACGACCGAGCAGTACTTC	CASTKDGGLAGQTTEQYF
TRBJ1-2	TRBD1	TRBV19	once	TGTGCCAGTAGTGCGTACCAGGGGACAGTCTATGGCTACACCTTC	CASSAYQGTVYGYTF
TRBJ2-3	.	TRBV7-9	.	TGTGCCAGCAGCTTAGCTCCTCAGGGGTATACGCAGTATTTT	CASSLAPQGYTQYF
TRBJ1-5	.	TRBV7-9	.	TGTGCCAGCAGCTTAGAGTCTCAGCCCCAGCATTTT	CASSLESQPQHF
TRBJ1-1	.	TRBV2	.	TGTGCCAGCAGTGTCAACACTATAAACACTGAAGCTTTCTTT	CASSVNTINTEAFF
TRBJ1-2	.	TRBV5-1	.	TGCGCCAGCAGCCCTGAGTGGTGGATACCACCCCATGACTATGGCTACACCTTC	CASSPEWWIPPHDYGYTF
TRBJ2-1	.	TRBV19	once	TGTGCCAGTAGGGAGGGAGCAGGTTTTAATAATGAGCAGTTCTTC	CASREGAGFNNEQFF
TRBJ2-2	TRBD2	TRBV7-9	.	TGTGCCACCTCGTTGGGTGGTAGCGGGACGGGGACCGGGGAGCTGTTTTTT	CATSLGGSGTGTGELFF
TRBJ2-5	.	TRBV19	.	TGTGCCTCCCGGGGTCGGAGCGGGACAGTAACGGGGGAGACCCAGTACTTC	CASRGRSGTVTGETQYF
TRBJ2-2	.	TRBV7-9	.	TGTGCCAGCAGCCCTAAGGGAGGGAACACCGGGGAGCTGTTTTTT	CASSPKGGNTGELFF
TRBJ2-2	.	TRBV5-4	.	TGTGCCAGCAGCTTAACGCGGTCTAGCGCCACCGGGGAGCTGTTTTTT	CASSLTRSSATGELFF
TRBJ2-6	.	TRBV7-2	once	TGTGCCAGCATCCTCGAACCGGGACTGAGTATGACTGGGGCCAACGTCCTGACTTTC	CASILEPGLSMTGANVLTF
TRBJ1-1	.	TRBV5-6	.	TGTGCCAGCAGCCAGACAGGTCGGGGGACTGAAGCTTTCTTT	CASSQTGRGTEAFF
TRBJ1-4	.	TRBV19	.	TGTGCCAGTAGACAAACGGGACGCCGGGATGAAAAACTGTTTTTT	CASRQTGRRDEKLFF
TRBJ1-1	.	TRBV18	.	TGTGCCAGCTCACCCACAGGGAACACTGAAGCTTTCTTT	CASSPTGNTEAFF
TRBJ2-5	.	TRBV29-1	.	TGCGCTGTTGGGACCCAGTACTTC	CAVGTQYF
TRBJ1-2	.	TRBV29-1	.	TGCAGCCGGTCCGGGTTGGAGGGCTACACCTTC	CSRSGLEGYTF